This section outlines one T cell receptor (beta chain) sequence together with its context. No antigen is known for it. The source of the sample is a study of shared clonotypes between healthy human individuals. On the study more broadly: A donor's plate count was three for CD4 naive and three for CD4 memory; CD8 naive had two and CD8 memory one. General study findings and limits: Represented diversity (both genetic and exposure-history) was limited by the small number of donors. Generally, naive subsets (rather than memory subsets) showed larger estimated richness.

The naive CD8 population came from CD45RO-negative cells selected for CCR7, without terminally differentiated effector memory CD45RA+ cells. The germline V gene has CDR1 SGHNT and CDR2 YYREEE (reference sequence). The CDR3 runs 14 residues. The V gene lost 0 bases and the J gene lost 1 base, with 8 bases spanning the gap. Here immunoSEQ multiplex PCR was the method, and the copy in TCRdb shows in-frame clones only, minus some. The table has hundreds of thousands of clones, 85% to 95% seen once. The chain links TRBV5-4 to TRBJ2-7; no reliable D call. This clonotype was obtained from a woman aged 30 to 39 in good health. The sequencing sample was made of naive CD8+ T cells sorted from blood. The CDR3 sequence is CASSLGTASYEQYF. The CDR3 nucleotides are TGTGCCAGCAGCTTGGGGACGGCATCCTACGAGCAGTACTTC.